The present T cell receptor (beta chain) was sequenced within a study of blood T cell repertoires in COVID-19. Looking at the study overall: The samples span acute and convalescent COVID-19 from the United States, Italy and Spain. T cells, B-cell-depleted T cells, or PBMCs provided the cDNA or gDNA that served as material.

Original processing methods: Counts of nucleated cells, estimated from reference gene primer amplification, were obtained. Repertoires were generated with immunoSEQ multiplex PCR, while TCRdb's copy carries only in-frame clones and drops some. The V and J calls and clone size were taken over from that table, and D and trimming were inferred from the DNA. This table has 110,000 or so clones, around 81% appearing once. CDR1 MNHEY and CDR2 SVGAGI come from the germline V gene. This CDR3 is 14 amino acids long. V shed 5 bases and J shed 5 bases, with 15 bases lying between them. V gene TRBV6-5 combines with J gene TRBJ1-2; D perhaps matches TRBD1 (5 bases). The receptor was isolated from a man older than 75 with acute or convalescent COVID-19. Sample: peripheral blood. The CDR3 reads CASSTGVGLYGYTF. Written as DNA, the CDR3 is TGTGCCAGCAGTACCGGAGTGGGACTTTATGGCTACACCTTC.